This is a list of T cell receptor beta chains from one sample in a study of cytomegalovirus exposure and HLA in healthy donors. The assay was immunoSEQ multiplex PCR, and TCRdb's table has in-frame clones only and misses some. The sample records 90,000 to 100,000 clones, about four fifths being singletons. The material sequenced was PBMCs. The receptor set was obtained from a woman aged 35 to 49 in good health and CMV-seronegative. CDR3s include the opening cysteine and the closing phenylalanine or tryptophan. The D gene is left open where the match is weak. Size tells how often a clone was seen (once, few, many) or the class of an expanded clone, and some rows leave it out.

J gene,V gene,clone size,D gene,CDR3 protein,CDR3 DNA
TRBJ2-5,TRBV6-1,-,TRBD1,CASGRTGQETQYF,TGTGCCAGCGGTAGGACAGGCCAAGAGACCCAGTACTTC
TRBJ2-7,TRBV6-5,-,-,CASTPGDLTYEQYF,TGTGCCAGCACCCCAGGGGATCTAACCTACGAGCAGTACTTC
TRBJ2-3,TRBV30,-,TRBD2,CAWLAGGSDTQYF,TGTGCCTGGTTAGCGGGAGGGTCAGATACGCAGTATTTT
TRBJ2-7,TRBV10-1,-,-,CASSPGTAGFEQYF,TGCGCCAGCAGTCCGGGGACGGCGGGATTCGAGCAGTACTTC
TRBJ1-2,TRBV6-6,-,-,CASSYSLSDYGYTF,TGTGCCAGCAGTTACTCTCTGTCAGACTATGGCTACACCTTC
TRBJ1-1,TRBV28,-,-,CASSLGRENTEAFF,TGTGCCAGCAGTTTGGGGCGGGAGAACACTGAAGCTTTCTTT
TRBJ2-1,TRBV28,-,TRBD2,CASSLRLLAGLGTEQFF,TGTGCCAGCAGTTTACGGTTACTAGCGGGACTTGGCACTGAGCAGTTCTTC
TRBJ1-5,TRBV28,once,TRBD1,CASSPLPRQGRSNQPQHF,TGTGCCAGCAGCCCCCTTCCCCGACAGGGGCGAAGCAATCAGCCCCAGCATTTT
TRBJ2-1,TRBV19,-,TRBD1,CASRPMPGQGTYNEQFF,TGTGCCAGTAGGCCCATGCCGGGACAGGGGACTTACAATGAGCAGTTCTTC
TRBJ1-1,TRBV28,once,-,CASSVLPRTANTEAFF,TGTGCCAGCAGTGTTCTCCCTCGAACTGCGAACACTGAAGCTTTCTTT
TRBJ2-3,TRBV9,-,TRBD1,CASSAGQGADTQYF,TGTGCCAGCAGCGCCGGACAGGGGGCAGATACGCAGTATTTT
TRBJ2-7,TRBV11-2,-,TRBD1,CASSISSDRDEQYF,TGTGCCAGCAGCATCTCCTCGGACAGGGACGAGCAGTACTTC
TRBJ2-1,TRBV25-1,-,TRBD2,CASLGMGREGRGNEQFF,TGTGCCAGCCTAGGGATGGGGCGGGAGGGCCGAGGGAATGAGCAGTTCTTC
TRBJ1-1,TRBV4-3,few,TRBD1,CASSPEQGGFTEAFF,TGCGCCAGCAGCCCTGAACAGGGGGGGTTCACTGAAGCTTTCTTT
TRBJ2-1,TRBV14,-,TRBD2,CASSQGGRLVNEQFF,TGTGCCAGCAGCCAAGGCGGGAGGTTGGTGAATGAGCAGTTCTTC
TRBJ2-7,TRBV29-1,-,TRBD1,CSVGLPTGVGYEQYF,TGCAGCGTTGGATTACCGACAGGGGTCGGGTACGAGCAGTACTTC
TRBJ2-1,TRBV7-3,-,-,CASSFDYLGEQFF,TGTGCCAGCAGCTTCGACTACCTCGGTGAGCAGTTCTTC
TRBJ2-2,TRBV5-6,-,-,CASSLSGTGELFF,TGTGCCAGCAGCTTGTCAGGTACCGGGGAGCTGTTTTTT
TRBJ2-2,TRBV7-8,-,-,CASSLGGPRAGELFF,TGTGCCAGCAGCTTAGGTGGGCCCCGCGCCGGGGAGCTGTTTTTT
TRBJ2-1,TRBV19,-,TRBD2,CASSKPMTSGGREQFF,TGTGCCAGTAGTAAACCCATGACTAGCGGGGGAAGGGAGCAGTTCTTC
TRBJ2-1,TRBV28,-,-,CASSSIQGLGGVF,TGTGCCAGCAGTTCGATACAGGGTTTAGGGGGTGTCTTC
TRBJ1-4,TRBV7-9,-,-,CATEQEKLFF,TGTGCCACCGAACAGGAAAAACTGTTTTTT
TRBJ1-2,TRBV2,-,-,CASSEWIGADYGYTF,TGTGCCAGCAGTGAATGGATAGGGGCGGACTATGGCTACACCTTC
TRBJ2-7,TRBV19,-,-,CASRGQQYEQYF,TGTGCCAGTCGAGGACAGCAATACGAGCAGTACTTC
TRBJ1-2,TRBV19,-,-,CASRGYYGYTF,TGTGCCAGCAGGGGTTACTATGGCTACACCTTC
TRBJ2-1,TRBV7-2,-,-,CASSRATGEQFF,TGTGCCAGCAGCCGGGCGACGGGAGAGCAGTTCTTC
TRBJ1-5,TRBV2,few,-,CASNNPGQQYNQPQHF,TGTGCCAGCAACAATCCAGGACAGCAATACAATCAGCCCCAGCATTTT
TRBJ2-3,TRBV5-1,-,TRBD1,CASSFLGGATDTQYF,TGCGCCAGCAGCTTTCTAGGGGGCGCGACAGATACGCAGTATTTT
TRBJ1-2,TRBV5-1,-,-,CASSRTLSNYGYTF,TGCGCCAGCAGCCGGACTCTCTCCAACTATGGCTACACCTTC